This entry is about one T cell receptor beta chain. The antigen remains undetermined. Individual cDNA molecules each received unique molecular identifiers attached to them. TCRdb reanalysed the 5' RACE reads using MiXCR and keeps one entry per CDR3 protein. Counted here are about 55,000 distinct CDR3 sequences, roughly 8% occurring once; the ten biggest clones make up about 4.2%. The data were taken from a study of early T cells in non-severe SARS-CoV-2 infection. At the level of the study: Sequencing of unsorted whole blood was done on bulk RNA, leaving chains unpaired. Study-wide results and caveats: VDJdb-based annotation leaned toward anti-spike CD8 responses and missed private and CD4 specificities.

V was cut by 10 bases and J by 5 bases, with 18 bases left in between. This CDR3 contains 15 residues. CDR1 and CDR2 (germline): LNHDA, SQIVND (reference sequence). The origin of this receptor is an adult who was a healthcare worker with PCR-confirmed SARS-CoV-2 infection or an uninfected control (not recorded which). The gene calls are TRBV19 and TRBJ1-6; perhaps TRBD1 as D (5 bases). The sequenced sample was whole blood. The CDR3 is CATQQVPHHNSPLHF. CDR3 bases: TGTGCCACCCAACAGGTTCCCCACCATAATTCACCCCTCCACTTT.